The 10 T cell receptor beta chains in this list originate from one sample, sequenced in a study of cytomegalovirus exposure and HLA in healthy donors. The PCR ran on 60 Vbeta and 13 Jbeta primers. Assay used: immunoSEQ multiplex PCR; TCRdb lists only in-frame clones, some missing. This table holds over 100,000 clones, 75% to 85% found once. The sequenced sample consisted of PBMCs. These receptors all come from a female donor in good health and CMV-seropositive.

J is TRBJ1-2 and V is TRBV7-9; the D gene is possibly TRBD1 (5 bases). V lost 3 bases and J lost 2, with 13 bases in between. This CDR3 is built from 15 residues. Germline-derived CDR1 and CDR2 are SEHNR and FQNEAQ (reference sequence). The CDR3 here is CASSFSGGVNYGYTF. Here the CDR3 DNA reads TGTGCCAGCAGCTTTTCGGGGGGAGTAAACTATGGCTACACCTTC.

This clone has only a few counts. The chain recombines TRBV28 with TRBJ2-5; 8 nucleotides line up with TRBD1. Germline CDR1 and CDR2: MDHEN and SYDVKM. Trimming took 5 bases from V and 4 from J; bases not matched to a gene: 9. This CDR3 has 15 residues. The CDR3: CASSVPTGALETQYF. The CDR3 DNA follows: TGTGCCAGCAGTGTACCGACAGGGGCGTTAGAGACCCAGTACTTC.

In its sample, this clone was seen a few times. The rearrangement uses TRBV4-1 and TRBJ1-2; TRBD1 agrees at 8 bases. Germline lookup yields CDR1 MGHRA and CDR2 YSYEKL. The CDR3 is 16 residues long. V lost 0 bases to trimming and J lost 4 bases; unmatched junction nucleotides: 7. CDR3 protein: CASSQEVGDRSYGYTF. The CDR3 DNA reads TGCGCCAGCAGCCAAGAGGTAGGGGACAGGTCCTATGGCTACACCTTC.

The chain joins TRBV19 to TRBJ1-5; a possible D gene is TRBD1 (5 bases). Trimming removed 5 bases at V and 6 bases at J, with 11 bases between. This CDR3 region has 13 residues. Looked up from germline, CDR1 is LNHDA and CDR2 is SQIVND (reference sequence). The CDR3 loop is CASSLRERQPQHF. The CDR3 DNA sequence: TGTGCCAGTAGTCTCAGGGAACGTCAGCCCCAGCATTTT.

The CDR3 reads CASSHDIQAAYEQYF. CDR3 sequence (DNA): TGTGCCAGCAGCCACGATATTCAGGCCGCCTACGAGCAGTACTTC. V is TRBV7-2 and J is TRBJ2-7; D is undetermined. Trimming removed 5 bases at V and 2 bases at J, with 16 bases between. CDR3 length: 15 residues. Germline V gene lookup returns CDR1 SGHTA and CDR2 FQGNSA.

This clone occurred once. The chain links TRBV11-2 to TRBJ2-1, with 8 bases that match TRBD2. The V segment lost 5 bases and the J segment 2 bases; nucleotides outside the gene matches: 5. Germline CDR1 is SGHAT and CDR2 is FQNNGV. This CDR3 spans 15 amino acids. The CDR3 here is CASSTRGGAYNEQFF. The DNA of the CDR3 is TGTGCCAGCAGCACACGGGGGGGGGCCTACAATGAGCAGTTCTTC.

This clone has more than one count but fewer than ten. The chain carries TRBV4-1 and TRBJ2-1, with a possible D match to TRBD2 (6 bases). CDR3 length: 14 amino acids. V lost 1 base and J lost 2, with 6 bases in between. Germline values: CDR1 MGHRA, CDR2 YSYEKL. The CDR3 loop is CASSQAGAYNEQFF. The CDR3 nucleotides read TGCGCCAGCAGCCAAGCGGGAGCCTACAATGAGCAGTTCTTC.

This clone was seen more than once but under ten times. This chain joins TRBV18 and TRBJ2-1, with TRBD2 identical over 9 bases. The J segment lost 2 bases and the V segment lost 2 bases, leaving 7 bases of the junction unmatched. CDR1 and CDR2 from the germline V gene are KGHSH and LQKENI. The CDR3 is made up of 17 amino acids. CDR3 nucleotide sequence: TGTGCCAGCTCACCATTTCAAGCGGGAGGCCCCTACAATGAGCAGTTCTTC. Translating it yields CASSPFQAGGPYNEQFF.

The chain combines TRBV7-2 with TRBJ1-3, with D uncertain. V lost 2 bases and J lost 4, with 9 bases in between. Germline V lookup: CDR1 SGHTA, CDR2 FQGNSA. This CDR3 contains 14 residues. The CDR3 here is CASSLSGSGNTIYF. The CDR3 nucleotides are TGTGCCAGCAGCTTATCAGGCTCCGGAAACACCATATATTTT.

A remark on this clone: The junction and the germline gene differ at one end; a read error may be behind it. The chain is built from TRBV7-9 and TRBJ1-1; D uncertain. The CDR3 is 13 residues long. Germline assignment: CDR1 SEHNR and CDR2 FQNEAQ (reference sequence). CDR3 sequence reads: CAGSATTGPEAFF. The CDR3 DNA sequence: TGTGCCGGCAGCGCAACGACTGGCCCTGAAGCTTTCTTT.